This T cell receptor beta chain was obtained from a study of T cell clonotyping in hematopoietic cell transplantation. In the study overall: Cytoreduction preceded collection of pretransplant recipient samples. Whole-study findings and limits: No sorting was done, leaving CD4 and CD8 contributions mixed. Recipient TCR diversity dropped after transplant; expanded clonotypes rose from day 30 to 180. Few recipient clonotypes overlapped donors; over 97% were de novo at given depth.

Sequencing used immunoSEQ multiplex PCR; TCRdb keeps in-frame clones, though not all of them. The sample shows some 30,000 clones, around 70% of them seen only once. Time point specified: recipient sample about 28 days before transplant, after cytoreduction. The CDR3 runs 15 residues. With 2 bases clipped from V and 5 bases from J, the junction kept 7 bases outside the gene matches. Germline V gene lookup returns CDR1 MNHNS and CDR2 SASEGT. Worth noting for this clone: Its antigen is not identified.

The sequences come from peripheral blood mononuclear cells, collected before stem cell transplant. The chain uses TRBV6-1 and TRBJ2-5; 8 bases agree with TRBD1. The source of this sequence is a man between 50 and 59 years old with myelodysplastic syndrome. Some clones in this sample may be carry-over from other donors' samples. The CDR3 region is CASSETTGVVETQYF. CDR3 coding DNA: TGTGCCAGCAGTGAAACGACAGGGGTGGTCGAGACCCAGTACTTC.